The 17 T cell receptor beta chains below come from one sample, sequenced in a study of T cells after yellow fever vaccination. One entry per CDR3 protein results from TCRdb running MiXCR on the 5' RACE reads. The sample has roughly 500,000 distinct CDR3 sequences, 15% to 20% seen once. The material was PBMCs, obtained 15 days after the yellow fever booster vaccination. These receptor sequences come from a man in his thirties or forties who received the YFV17D yellow fever vaccine.

This clonotype was observed once. J is TRBJ2-1 and V is TRBV10-3, with D possibly matching TRBD1 (6 bases). Between the trimmed V and J ends, which lost 7 bases and 4 bases, there was a span of 23 bases. This CDR3 spans 17 amino acids. CDR1 and CDR2 (germline): ENHRY, SYGVKD. The CDR3 sequence is CAIIRDNSNSDYNEQFF. The CDR3 DNA sequence: TGTGCCATCATAAGGGACAACTCCAATTCAGATTACAATGAGCAGTTCTTC.

This CDR3 reads CSWGRDNEQFF. CDR3 DNA: TGCAGCTGGGGGCGCGACAATGAGCAGTTCTTC. J is TRBJ2-1 and V is TRBV20-1; D is possibly TRBD1 (6 bases). This CDR3 contains 11 residues. Per the germline V gene, CDR1 is DFQATT and CDR2 is SNEGSKA (reference sequence).

This clonotype was observed a handful of times. This chain joins TRBV7-8 and TRBJ2-1; D gene unclear. Germline V gives CDR1 SGHVS, CDR2 FQNEAQ. The V end lost 4 bases, the J end lost 2 bases, and 6 bases lay between the germline ends. The length of the CDR3 is 13 residues. CDR3 loop: CASSWRTYNEQFF. CDR3 DNA sequence: TGTGCCAGCAGCTGGCGGACCTACAATGAGCAGTTCTTC.

This clonotype was counted between two and nine times. The chain carries TRBV5-1 and TRBJ2-7; possible D gene TRBD2, 5 bases. V lost 0 bases to trimming and J lost 5 bases, with 12 bases between them. This CDR3 has 14 amino acids. CDR1 is SGHRS, CDR2 YFSETQ, per germline. The CDR3 nucleotides are TGCGCCAGCAGCTTGGCGGGGTTTATCGACGAGCAGTACTTC. Protein sequence: CASSLAGFIDEQYF.

This clonotype was observed a handful of times. The genes are TRBV5-1 and TRBJ2-1, with D possibly TRBD2 on 6 matching bases. Trimming removed 4 bases from V and 2 bases from J, with 16 bases in between. The V gene's germline CDR1 is SGHRS and CDR2 YFSETQ. The CDR3 runs 16 residues. CDR3 sequence: CASSASGLATYNEQFF. CDR3 sequence (DNA): TGCGCCAGCAGCGCCTCGGGACTTGCAACCTACAATGAGCAGTTCTTC.

This clonotype showed up just a few times. V usage is TRBV20-1 and J usage is TRBJ2-5, with 7 bases that match TRBD1. Looked up from germline, CDR1 is DFQATT and CDR2 is SNEGSKA (reference sequence). The CDR3 runs 14 residues. J lost 5 bases, V lost 4 bases, and 10 bases had no gene match. The CDR3 loop reads CSAMGDRELETQYF. The DNA of the CDR3 is TGCAGTGCTATGGGGGACAGAGAACTGGAGACCCAGTACTTC.

V is TRBV10-3 and J is TRBJ2-2; 9 bases are shared with TRBD1. This CDR3 contains 13 residues. V was pared by 8 bases and J by 4 bases, with 2 bases of the junction left unmatched. Germline values: CDR1 ENHRY, CDR2 SYGVKD. Here the CDR3 DNA reads TGTGCCATCGGACAGGGGAGCACCGGGGAGCTGTTTTTT. It encodes CAIGQGSTGELFF.

This clonotype was counted at least ten times. The chain has TRBV5-5 and TRBJ2-4, with unresolved D. V dropped 6 bases and J dropped 0 bases, with 16 bases sitting between them. Germline CDR1 SGHKS, CDR2 YYEKEE (reference sequence). The CDR3 length is 16 residues. The CDR3 is CASKVGPTLAKNIQYF. The CDR3 nucleotides are TGTGCCAGCAAAGTAGGGCCCACGCTAGCCAAAAACATTCAGTACTTC.

The chain's CDR3 is CASSLTGRLNEQFF. CDR3 sequence (DNA): TGTGCCAGTAGCCTGACAGGGAGGTTGAATGAGCAGTTCTTC. The chain recombines TRBV19 with TRBJ2-1; tentatively, D is TRBD1 (7 bases). Trimming cost V 6 bases and J 7 bases, with 16 bases left between them. The CDR3 has 14 residues. CDR1 and CDR2 (germline): LNHDA, SQIVND (reference sequence).

This clonotype came up a few times. The chain has TRBV18 and TRBJ1-5; possibly TRBD1 for D (5 bases). CDR1 and CDR2 from the germline V gene are KGHSH and LQKENI. Trimming pared 2 bases from V and 3 bases from J, leaving 5 bases between. The CDR3 is 13 amino acids. The CDR3 DNA is TGTGCCAGCTCACCAGGGGCCAATCAGCCCCAGCATTTT. This gives the protein CASSPGANQPQHF.

The rearrangement uses TRBV20-1 and TRBJ2-5; 10 bases fit TRBD2. The CDR3 runs 14 residues. Germline CDR1 DFQATT, CDR2 SNEGSKA (reference sequence). The trim removed 5 bases at V and 2 bases at J, leaving 5 bases unmatched. The CDR3 sequence: CSASSGRGQETQYF. The CDR3 region has the DNA TGCAGTGCTTCTAGCGGGAGAGGGCAAGAGACCCAGTACTTC.

The rearrangement links TRBV12-3 or TRBV12-4 to TRBJ1-5, with D tentatively TRBD1 (5 bases). This CDR3 has 13 residues. Trimming took off 1 base at V and 6 bases at J, with 7 bases between the two ends. The CDR3 bases are TGTGCCAGCAGTTTAGAGGGGACTCAGCCCCAGCATTTT. It yields the protein CASSLEGTQPQHF.

The V gene is TRBV10-1, the J gene TRBJ2-3; 8 bases line up with TRBD1. CDR3 size: 17 residues. The junction had 11 bases not matched to a gene; V was cut back by 6 bases and J by 0 bases. Per the germline V gene, CDR1 is WNHNN and CDR2 is SYGVQD (reference sequence). In DNA, the CDR3 is TGCGCCAGCAGCCAGGGGGCTAGCGCCGCTAGCACAGATACGCAGTATTTT. Its protein is CASSQGASAASTDTQYF.

This clonotype was seen ten or more times. The chain links TRBV5-6 to TRBJ2-2, with unresolved D. The CDR3 extends over 14 amino acids. V was shortened by 2 bases and J by 8 bases, with 13 bases between the two germline ends. The germline V gene encodes CDR1 SGHDT and CDR2 YYEEEE. The DNA for the CDR3 is TGTGCCAGCAGCTTCCGGCGGCTGGGTGGGGAGCTGTTTTTT. This translates into CASSFRRLGGELFF.

This chain joins TRBV29-1 and TRBJ2-3; 8 positions match TRBD2. V shed 7 bases and J 6 bases; nucleotides not matched to a gene: 0. The CDR3 spans 10 residues. Germline V gene data show CDR1 as SQVTM and CDR2 as ANQGSEA. The CDR3: CSGGGDTQYF. CDR3 nucleotides: TGCAGCGGCGGGGGGGATACGCAGTATTTT.

The rearrangement links TRBV7-2 to TRBJ2-7, with 9 bases that match TRBD1. The length of the CDR3 is 15 residues. After removal of 5 bases from V and 3 bases from J, the junction contained 8 bases not matched to a gene. In germline, CDR1 is SGHTA, CDR2 FQGNSA. The CDR3 spells CASSEGTGSHYEQYF. The CDR3 DNA reads as TGTGCCAGCAGCGAGGGGACAGGGTCCCACTACGAGCAGTACTTC.

This clonotype was detected only a few times. The rearrangement links TRBV29-1 to TRBJ2-1; 9 positions match TRBD1. J lost 0 bases, V lost 1 base, and 13 bases had no gene match. The CDR3 is 19 residues long. Germline-derived CDR1 and CDR2 are SQVTM and ANQGSEA. The CDR3 protein is CSVEAPGTGWGGSYNEQFF. Here the CDR3 DNA reads TGCAGCGTTGAAGCCCCCGGGACAGGGTGGGGGGGCTCCTACAATGAGCAGTTCTTC.